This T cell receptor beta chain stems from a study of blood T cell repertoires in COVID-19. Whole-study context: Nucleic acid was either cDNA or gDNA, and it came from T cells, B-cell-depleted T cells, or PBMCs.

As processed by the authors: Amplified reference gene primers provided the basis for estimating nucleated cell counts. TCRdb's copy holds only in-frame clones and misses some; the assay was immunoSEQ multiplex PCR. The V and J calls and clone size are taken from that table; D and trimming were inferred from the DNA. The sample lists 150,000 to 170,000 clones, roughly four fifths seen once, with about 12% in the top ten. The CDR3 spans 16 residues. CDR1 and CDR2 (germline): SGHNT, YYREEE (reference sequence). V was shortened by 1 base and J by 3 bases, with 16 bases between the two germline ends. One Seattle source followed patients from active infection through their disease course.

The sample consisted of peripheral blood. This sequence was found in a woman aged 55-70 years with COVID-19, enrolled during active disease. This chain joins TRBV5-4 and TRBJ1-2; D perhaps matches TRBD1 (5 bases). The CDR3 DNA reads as TGTGCCAGCAGCTTGTACGGGGGTCCGGGAGACTATGGCTACACCTTC. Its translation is CASSLYGGPGDYGYTF.